The 18 T cell receptor beta chains presented below share a single source sample, sequenced in a study of cytomegalovirus exposure and HLA in healthy donors. Data came from immunoSEQ multiplex PCR; TCRdb stores just in-frame clones and leaves some out. In the table there are 280,000 or so clones, around 89% of which are singletons. The sample comprised PBMCs. The origin of the receptors is a woman between 18 and 30 years old in good health and CMV-seronegative.

The chain employs TRBV5-1 and TRBJ1-1, with D maybe TRBD1 (5 bases). The V gene's germline CDR1 is SGHRS and CDR2 YFSETQ. CDR3 length: 13 amino acids. V shed 1 base and J shed 5 bases, with 9 bases lying between them. The CDR3 loop reads CASSLYGGTEAFF. CDR3 DNA: TGCGCCAGCAGCTTGTACGGGGGAACTGAAGCTTTCTTT.

This chain joins TRBV10-1 and TRBJ2-1, with 8 bases fitting TRBD2. This CDR3 has 16 amino acids. The J segment lost 7 bases and the V segment lost 2 bases, leaving 10 bases of the junction unmatched. CDR1 and CDR2 (germline): WNHNN, SYGVQD (reference sequence). The CDR3 DNA is TGCGCCAGCAGTGAGCGGCTAGCGGGTGGGAGAAATGAGCAGTTCTTC. This gives the protein CASSERLAGGRNEQFF.

The chain uses TRBV6-6 and TRBJ1-4; tentatively, D is TRBD1 (5 bases). Germline assignment: CDR1 MNHNY and CDR2 SVGAGI (reference sequence). Trimming took 6 bases from V and 0 from J, leaving 11 bases between them. CDR3 size: 15 residues. The CDR3 bases are TGTGCCAGCAGGGGGCGGTCTGCAACTAATGAAAAACTGTTTTTT. It specifies CASRGRSATNEKLFF.

This clone has a handful of counts. The rearrangement uses TRBV13 and TRBJ2-1; D gene uncertain. V shed 2 bases and J shed 7 bases, with 6 bases lying between them. This CDR3 is 12 amino acids long. Looked up from germline, CDR1 is PRHDT and CDR2 is FYEKMQ (reference sequence). Written as DNA, the CDR3 is TGTGCCAGCAGCTTATTCCGGAATGAGCAGTTCTTC. Its translation is CASSLFRNEQFF.

This chain uses TRBV28 with TRBJ1-5; the match to TRBD1 covers 8 bases. Trimming took 1 base from V and 0 from J; bases not matched to a gene: 11. Germline lookup yields CDR1 MDHEN and CDR2 SYDVKM. The CDR3 totals 19 residues. The CDR3 coding sequence is TGTGCCAGCAGTTTATTCGGGACAGGAACCATCCCTAGCAATCAGCCCCAGCATTTT. This gives the protein CASSLFGTGTIPSNQPQHF.

V usage is TRBV19 and J usage is TRBJ2-7; weak D call: TRBD2 (7 bases). CDR3 length equals 17 residues. The germline V and J ends were trimmed by 4 bases and 0 bases, with 19 bases remaining between them. Germline loops: CDR1 LNHDA, CDR2 SQIVND (reference sequence). CDR3 region: CASSTGVWRGHSYEQYF. In nucleotides, the CDR3 is TGTGCCAGTAGTACCGGTGTCTGGCGGGGGCACTCCTACGAGCAGTACTTC.

The table lists this clone with a count of one. The chain employs TRBV28 and TRBJ2-2; the D gene is possibly TRBD2 (6 bases). Trimming cost V 6 bases and J 5 bases, with 22 bases left between them. The CDR3 has 17 residues. Germline assignment: CDR1 MDHEN and CDR2 SYDVKM. The CDR3 protein is CASSHEEGRRWTGELFF. As DNA, the CDR3 is TGTGCCAGCAGCCACGAGGAGGGACGGCGGTGGACCGGGGAGCTGTTTTTT.

This sequence joins TRBV28 and TRBJ1-1; the D is unclear. Germline assignment: CDR1 MDHEN and CDR2 SYDVKM. V gave up 8 bases and J gave up 3 bases, with 13 bases separating them. This CDR3 is built from 13 residues. CDR3 DNA: TGTGCCAGCTCTTTTCCCCTAGACACTGAAGCTTTCTTT. It yields the protein CASSFPLDTEAFF.

The rearrangement joins TRBV11-3 to TRBJ2-1, with 9 positions matching TRBD2. The CDR3 runs 15 residues. V lost 2 bases to trimming and J lost 7 bases; unmatched junction nucleotides: 6. In germline, CDR1 is SGHNT, CDR2 YENEEA. As DNA, the CDR3 is TGTGCCAGCAGCTTACTTAGCGGGAGCTTGAATGAGCAGTTCTTC. Translated, it gives CASSLLSGSLNEQFF. Full variable domain (remainder filled in from reference TRBV11-3 and TRBJ2-1): EAGVVQSPRYKIIEKKQPVAFWCNPISGHNTLYWYLQNLGQGPELLIRYENEEAVDDSQLPKDRFSAERLKGVDSTLKIQPAELGDSAVYLCASSLLSGSLNEQFFGPGTRLTVL.

The chain is built from TRBV9 and TRBJ1-5; the match to TRBD1 covers 11 bases. This CDR3 spans 19 amino acids. Germline trimming cut 5 bases from V and 0 bases from J; bases unmatched to any gene: 13. Germline lookup yields CDR1 SGDLS and CDR2 YYNGEE. DNA for the CDR3: TGTGCCAGCAGTCTTACGGGACAGGGGGGGTCTAATAGCAATCAGCCCCAGCATTTT. This translates into CASSLTGQGGSNSNQPQHF. Full variable domain (rest looked up from reference TRBV9 and TRBJ1-5): DSGVTQTPKHLITATGQRVTLRCSPRSGDLSVYWYQQSLDQGLQFLIQYYNGEERAKGNILERFSAQQFPDLHSELNLSSLELGDSALYFCASSLTGQGGSNSNQPQHFGDGTRLSIL.

The V and J genes are TRBV19 and TRBJ2-6; TRBD2 is a possible D gene (6 bases). The V end was cut by 6 bases, the J end by 0 bases, with 18 bases between. The CDR3 runs 18 residues. Germline CDR1 is LNHDA and CDR2 is SQIVND (reference sequence). The CDR3 DNA reads TGTGCCAGTAGGAATCTGCGGGGTAACGACTCTGGGGCCAACGTCCTGACTTTC. Amino acid sequence: CASRNLRGNDSGANVLTF.

This chain connects TRBV4-1 to TRBJ2-7; no definite D call. The V end lost 2 bases, the J end lost 4 bases, and 18 bases lay between the germline ends. The CDR3 is 16 residues long. Looked up from germline, CDR1 is MGHRA and CDR2 is YSYEKL. For the CDR3, the DNA is TGCGCCAGCAGCCAAATATTATTCCGGGTTGAATACGAGCAGTACTTC. Its protein is CASSQILFRVEYEQYF.

The V call is TRBV28, the J call TRBJ1-2; TRBD1 is a possible D gene (5 bases). This CDR3 region has 13 residues. V lost 3 bases to trimming and J lost 5 bases, with 10 bases between them. Germline V gene data show CDR1 as MDHEN and CDR2 as SYDVKM. The CDR3 DNA is TGTGCCAGCAGTTTTGGGGCTGGATATGGCTACACCTTC. Its protein product is CASSFGAGYGYTF.

The rearrangement uses TRBV29-1 and TRBJ2-1, with 8 bases fitting TRBD1. Germline V gene lookup returns CDR1 SQVTM and CDR2 ANQGSEA. This CDR3 has 12 residues. After removal of 6 bases from V and 12 bases from J, the junction contained 10 bases not matched to a gene. The CDR3 DNA sequence: TGCAGCGTAGCTCCCATGGACAGGGTGCAGTTCTTC. It encodes CSVAPMDRVQFF.

The CDR3 nucleotides read TGTGCCAGCAGGATGATACAGGGGAACAATTCACCCCTCCACTTT. It translates to CASRMIQGNNSPLHF. The genes are TRBV4-2 and TRBJ1-6; TRBD1 aligns across 7 bases. Germline V gene lookup returns CDR1 LGHNA and CDR2 YNFKEQ. The CDR3 sequence is 15 residues long. The V gene end was trimmed by 6 bases and the J gene end by 7 bases; junction bases not matched to a gene: 9.

As regards this clone: Other DNA sequences in the sample encode the same CDR3. The chain recombines TRBV18 with TRBJ2-3, with TRBD2 matching over 8 bases. Germline V gives CDR1 KGHSH, CDR2 LQKENI. J lost 2 bases, V lost 3 bases, and 7 bases had no gene match. The length of the CDR3 is 16 residues. CDR3 nucleotide sequence: TGTGCCAGCTCACCTCTTGCGGGAGGAACCACAGATACGCAGTATTTT. This gives the protein CASSPLAGGTTDTQYF.

The V call is TRBV30, the J call TRBJ1-2; D not certain. Germline CDR1 is GTSNPN and CDR2 is SVGIG (reference sequence). This CDR3 comprises 12 residues. V shed 3 bases and J shed 0 bases, with 5 bases lying between them. The CDR3 here is CAWSRSNYGYTF. For the CDR3, the DNA is TGTGCCTGGAGCAGGTCTAACTATGGCTACACCTTC. The full variable domain, completed using reference TRBV30 and TRBJ1-2, is SQTIHQWPATLVQPVGSPLSLECTVEGTSNPNLYWYRQAAGRGLQLLFYSVGIGQISSEVPQNLSASRPQDRQFILSSKKLLLSDSGFYLCAWSRSNYGYTFGSGTRLTVV.

This chain uses TRBV7-3 with TRBJ2-7, with D possibly being TRBD2 (5 bases). Germline V gene lookup returns CDR1 SGHTA and CDR2 FQGTGA. V lost 0 bases and J lost 6, with 9 bases in between. The CDR3 has 13 amino acids. The chain's CDR3 is CASSLTEGVEQYF. CDR3 coding DNA: TGTGCCAGCAGCTTAACCGAGGGAGTCGAGCAGTACTTC.